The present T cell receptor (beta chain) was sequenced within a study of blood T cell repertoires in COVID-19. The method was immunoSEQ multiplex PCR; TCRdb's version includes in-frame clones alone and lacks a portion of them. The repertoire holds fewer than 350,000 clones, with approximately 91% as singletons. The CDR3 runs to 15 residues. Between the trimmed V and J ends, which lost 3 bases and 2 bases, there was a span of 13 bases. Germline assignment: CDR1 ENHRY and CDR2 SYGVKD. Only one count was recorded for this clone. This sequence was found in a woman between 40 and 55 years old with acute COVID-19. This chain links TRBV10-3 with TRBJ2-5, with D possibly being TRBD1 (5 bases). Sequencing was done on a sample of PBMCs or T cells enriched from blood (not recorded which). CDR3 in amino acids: CAISDAGQRQETQYF. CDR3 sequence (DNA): TGTGCCATCAGTGATGCAGGACAACGACAAGAGACCCAGTACTTC.